This T cell receptor beta chain was identified during a study of shared clonotypes between healthy human individuals. This clone was observed many times. Its target is unknown. Study conclusions and caveats: Richness estimates generally favored naive over memory subsets.

Sequenced by immunoSEQ multiplex PCR; TCRdb stores in-frame clones only, minus some. The table has about 360,000 clones, around 70% seen once. Germline assignment: CDR1 SGDLS and CDR2 YYNGEE. V lost 0 bases and J lost 2; bases outside the gene matches: 6. This CDR3 is 16 amino acids long. V is TRBV9 and J is TRBJ2-3, with TRBD2 matching 7 bases. The source material was memory CD4+ T cells sorted from blood. Described subset: CD45RA-negative fraction. This receptor was taken from a man younger than 40 in good health. The CDR3 nucleotides read TGTGCCAGCAGCGTAGCTTTAAGCGGGGACACAGATACGCAGTATTTT. Translated, it gives CASSVALSGDTDTQYF.